Shown below are 27 T cell receptor beta chains from a single sample sequenced in a study of blood T cell repertoires in COVID-19 (TCRdb year 2020). The library was prepared using the immunoSEQ multiplex PCR assay. TCRdb took over this immuneACCESS table, retaining in-frame rearrangements with V and J assigned. Such tables are incomplete; in checked studies, under half of the missing clones stem from an unresolved V gene, and the remainder is unexplained. The sample table contains 250,000 to 300,000 clones; only one count was recorded for 85% to 90% of them. The top ten clonotypes cover around 3.6% of the sample. Material for sequencing was peripheral blood. Receptors originate from a young man with active or convalescent COVID-19.

The gene calls are TRBV28 and TRBJ1-6; 7 nucleotides match TRBD1. Germline V lookup: CDR1 MDHEN, CDR2 SYDVKM. The CDR3 runs 13 residues. V lost 11 bases and J lost 8; bases outside the gene matches: 9. CDR3 coding DNA: TGTGCCGCTAGAGACAGGGAAGATTCACCCCTCCACTTT. Amino acids: CAARDREDSPLHF. The whole variable domain, remainder taken from reference TRBV28 and TRBJ1-6, is DVKVTQSSRYLVKRTGEKVFLECVQDMDHENMFWYRQDPGLGLRLIYFSYDVKMKEKGDIPEGYSVSREKKERFSLILESASTNQTSMYLCAARDREDSPLHFGNGTRLTVT.

The CDR3 DNA reads TGTGCCAGCAGTGGAGGTTTCGAGCAGTACTTC. Translation gives CASSGGFEQYF. This rearrangement joins TRBV27 to TRBJ2-7; possibly TRBD2 for D (5 bases). The V and J ends lost 5 bases and 6 bases respectively, with 8 bases between them. CDR1 and CDR2 from the germline V gene are MNHEY and SMNVEV (reference sequence). This CDR3 is 11 amino acids long.

The chain couples TRBV28 to TRBJ2-3; D gene unclear. The CDR3 is 16 residues long. Between the trimmed V and J ends, which lost 3 bases and 1 base, there was a span of 14 bases. Germline V gives CDR1 MDHEN, CDR2 SYDVKM. CDR3 protein: CASSLGYGARTDTQYF. In DNA, the CDR3 is TGTGCCAGCAGTTTGGGCTACGGCGCCCGCACAGATACGCAGTATTTT.

The V and J genes are TRBV19 and TRBJ1-5; 8 positions match TRBD1. This CDR3 is 17 amino acids long. V shed 5 bases, J shed 0 bases, and the junction held 9 bases outside the gene matches. The germline V gene has CDR1 LNHDA and CDR2 SQIVND (reference sequence). This CDR3 is CASSGQQGGLSNQPQHF. CDR3 DNA: TGTGCCAGTAGTGGACAACAGGGGGGACTTAGCAATCAGCCCCAGCATTTT.

This clone was picked up a small number of times. The rearrangement joins TRBV5-5 to TRBJ1-2, with D tentatively TRBD1 (6 bases). V was trimmed by 0 bases and J by 4 bases, leaving 13 bases between them. The CDR3 sequence is 15 residues long. Germline CDR1 and CDR2: SGHKS and YYEKEE (reference sequence). As DNA, the CDR3 is TGTGCCAGCAGCTTGGGTACAGGGTACTCCTATGGCTACACCTTC. Translation gives CASSLGTGYSYGYTF.

This chain uses TRBV30 with TRBJ1-6; no reliable D call. With 5 bases removed from V and 9 bases from J, the gap between germline ends came to 14 bases. Germline CDR1 reads GTSNPN; CDR2 reads SVGIG (reference sequence). The CDR3 length is 13 residues. The CDR3 DNA reads as TGTGCCTGGGACGGGGTCTCAGGTTCACCCCTCCACTTT. Its protein product is CAWDGVSGSPLHF.

This chain connects TRBV10-1 to TRBJ2-7; D might be TRBD2 (6 bases). V lost 3 bases and J 3 bases, leaving 12 bases between the germline ends. Germline CDR1 and CDR2: WNHNN and SYGVQD (reference sequence). This CDR3 comprises 14 residues. The CDR3 reads CASSDGTGGYEQYF. CDR3 in DNA: TGCGCCAGCAGTGACGGGACTGGGGGCTACGAGCAGTACTTC.

In nucleotides, the CDR3 is TGTGCCAGCAGTGGCGGCTATTTGGGAGATACGCAGTATTTT. Residues: CASSGGYLGDTQYF. The rearrangement uses TRBV6-4 and TRBJ2-3, with D hard to call. V lost 4 bases and J 5 bases, leaving 13 bases between the germline ends. This CDR3 comprises 14 residues. Per the germline V gene, CDR1 is MRHNA and CDR2 is SNTAGT.

The chain combines TRBV7-6 with TRBJ1-4; D is uncertain. Germline V gene lookup returns CDR1 SGHVS and CDR2 FNYEAQ. CDR3 length equals 15 residues. V lost 5 bases, J lost 5 bases, and 15 bases lay in between. CDR3 sequence: CASSPPGGSNEKLFF. Written as DNA, the CDR3 is TGTGCCAGCAGCCCCCCCGGCGGGAGCAATGAAAAACTGTTTTTT.

The rearrangement joins TRBV6-1 to TRBJ2-7; 10 positions agree with TRBD2. The CDR3 contains 19 residues. Trimming removed 1 base from V and 4 bases from J; junction bases left unmatched: 16. Per germline, CDR1 MNHNS and CDR2 SASEGT. CDR3 in amino acids: CASSEVRSPLAGVDYEQYF. The CDR3 DNA follows: TGTGCCAGCAGTGAAGTCCGCTCGCCGCTAGCGGGAGTTGATTACGAGCAGTACTTC.

This clone was observed a few times. V usage is TRBV5-1 and J usage is TRBJ1-2, with 8 bases that match TRBD1. The germline gives CDR1 SGHRS, CDR2 YFSETQ. The CDR3 is 15 amino acids. Germline trimming cut 4 bases from V and 3 bases from J; bases unmatched to any gene: 8. The chain's CDR3 is CASSTNPQGDYGYTF. CDR3 in DNA: TGCGCCAGCAGCACAAATCCACAGGGGGACTATGGCTACACCTTC.

As for this clone: The junction does not match germline at one end; this may be a read error. The V gene is TRBV3-1 (or the pseudogene TRBV3-2), the J gene TRBJ2-1; 7 nucleotides line up with TRBD2. The CDR3 has 13 residues. Germline V gene data show CDR1 as LGHDT and CDR2 as YNNKEL (reference sequence). CDR3 bases: TGTGCCAGCAGTCAAGAGTGGGGAGGGGAGCAGTTCTTC. As protein: CASSQEWGGEQFF.

Concerning this clone: Within the sample, other DNA sequences also encode this same CDR3. The rearrangement links TRBV24-1 to TRBJ1-2; 8 nucleotides line up with TRBD1. The CDR3 has 13 amino acids. CDR1 is KGHDR and CDR2 is SFDVKD in the germline V gene. Unmatched junction bases numbered 4, after V lost 3 bases and J lost 8 bases. CDR3 residues: CATSDGQGNGYTF. The DNA of the CDR3 is TGTGCCACCAGTGATGGACAGGGCAACGGCTACACCTTC.

This chain joins TRBV28 and TRBJ2-5; D is perhaps TRBD1 (6 bases). CDR3 length equals 15 residues. Germline CDR1 MDHEN, CDR2 SYDVKM. Deletions cut 4 bases from V and 2 bases from J, with 14 bases between. The CDR3 sequence is CASSSRRTAQETQYF. In nucleotides, the CDR3 is TGTGCCAGCAGTTCGAGACGGACAGCACAAGAGACCCAGTACTTC.

This rearrangement joins TRBV28 to TRBJ1-2; D is ambiguous. The CDR3 covers 12 residues. The germline V gene has CDR1 MDHEN and CDR2 SYDVKM. Between the trimmed V and J ends, which lost 7 bases and 6 bases, there was a span of 12 bases. The CDR3 here is CASNEREDGYTF. CDR3 nucleotides: TGTGCCAGCAACGAGAGGGAGGATGGCTACACCTTC.

The rearrangement joins TRBV6-5 to TRBJ2-7, with 8 bases matching TRBD1. With 5 bases clipped from V and 0 bases from J, the junction kept 6 bases outside the gene matches. The CDR3 is made up of 15 amino acids. Germline assignment: CDR1 MNHEY and CDR2 SVGAGI. CDR3 sequence (DNA): TGTGCCAGCAGTCCGCAACAGGGGGTCTCCTACGAGCAGTACTTC. Protein: CASSPQQGVSYEQYF.

This clone was counted once. The chain combines TRBV12-3 or TRBV12-4 with TRBJ1-5; D possibly corresponds to TRBD1 (6 bases). The CDR3 spans 13 residues. V gave up 11 bases and J gave up 3 bases, with 14 bases separating them. CDR3: CASTRDNNQPQHF. As DNA, the CDR3 is TGTGCCTCGACCCGGGACAACAATCAGCCCCAGCATTTT.

The genes are TRBV6-5 and TRBJ1-3; D remains unclear. Per the germline V gene, CDR1 is MNHEY and CDR2 is SVGAGI. The germline V and J ends were trimmed by 5 bases and 4 bases, with 9 bases remaining between them. The CDR3 has 13 amino acids. The CDR3 DNA reads as TGTGCCAGCAGTCTCTTGTTCGGAAACACCATATATTTT. As protein: CASSLLFGNTIYF.

The chain combines TRBV10-3 with TRBJ1-1; 7 nucleotides agree with TRBD1. V shed 7 bases and J 1 base; nucleotides not matched to a gene: 3. CDR3 length: 13 residues. Looked up from germline, CDR1 is ENHRY and CDR2 is SYGVKD. This CDR3 is CAIIDRENTEAFF. The CDR3 DNA is TGTGCCATCATCGACAGGGAGAACACTGAAGCTTTCTTT.

This chain connects TRBV5-4 to TRBJ2-7, with D uncertain. This CDR3 has 14 amino acids. CDR1 SGHNT and CDR2 YYREEE come from the germline V gene (reference sequence). Trimming stripped 4 bases from V and 0 bases from J, with 11 bases between. CDR3 sequence reads: CASSATGISYEQYF. Written as DNA, the CDR3 is TGTGCCAGCAGCGCGACTGGTATCTCCTACGAGCAGTACTTC.

This sequence joins TRBV11-3 and TRBJ1-2; D is undetermined. The germline gives CDR1 SGHNT, CDR2 YENEEA. V was cut by 5 bases and J by 6 bases, with 10 bases left in between. This CDR3 spans 12 amino acids. The CDR3 spells CASSPRPDGYTF. The CDR3 DNA follows: TGTGCCAGCAGCCCTAGACCGGATGGCTACACCTTC.

The chain recombines TRBV5-1 with TRBJ2-7; tentatively, D is TRBD1 (5 bases). V dropped 3 bases and J dropped 3 bases, with 13 bases sitting between them. Germline CDR1 and CDR2: SGHRS and YFSETQ. The CDR3 runs to 14 residues. CDR3 residues: CASSSATGVYEQYF. In nucleotides, the CDR3 is TGCGCCAGCAGCTCCGCAACAGGAGTCTACGAGCAGTACTTC.

The rearrangement links TRBV4-3 to TRBJ2-1; D not certain. The CDR3 is 15 amino acids. Deletions cut 1 base from V and 6 bases from J, with 13 bases between. The V gene's germline CDR1 is LGHNA and CDR2 YSLEER. CDR3 coding DNA: TGCGCCAGCAGCCAAGGACTTGGATCGACCAATGAGCAGTTCTTC. It yields the protein CASSQGLGSTNEQFF.

The rearrangement uses TRBV27 and TRBJ1-6, with D possibly being TRBD1 (5 bases). This CDR3 has 15 amino acids. Germline lookup yields CDR1 MNHEY and CDR2 SMNVEV (reference sequence). V was trimmed by 6 bases and J by 8 bases, leaving 17 bases between them. CDR3 sequence reads: CASSLGLGGYSPLHF. As DNA, the CDR3 is TGTGCCAGCAGCCTAGGGTTGGGGGGGTATTCACCCCTCCACTTT.

This clone came up a few times. The chain has TRBV9 and TRBJ1-3, with a weak D call TRBD1 (6 bases). The germline CDR1 and CDR2 sequences are SGDLS and YYNGEE. The V end lost 4 bases, the J end lost 1 base, and 12 bases lay between the germline ends. The length of the CDR3 is 15 residues. This CDR3 is CASSTRGASGNTIYF. The CDR3 bases are TGTGCCAGCAGCACTCGGGGGGCTTCTGGAAACACCATATATTTT.

V is TRBV11-2 and J is TRBJ2-7; 7 nucleotides agree with TRBD2. Germline V gene data show CDR1 as SGHAT and CDR2 as FQNNGV. V shed 4 bases and J 6 bases; nucleotides not matched to a gene: 6. This CDR3 comprises 13 residues. CDR3 nucleotide sequence: TGTGCCAGCAGCTATGCGGGAGAACCCGAGCAGTACTTC. Protein: CASSYAGEPEQYF. Full variable domain (remainder filled in from reference TRBV11-2 and TRBJ2-7): EAGVAQSPRYKIIEKRQSVAFWCNPISGHATLYWYQQILGQGPKLLIQFQNNGVVDDSQLPKDRFSAERLKGVDSTLKIQPAKLEDSAVYLCASSYAGEPEQYFGPGTRLTVT.

The rearrangement joins TRBV30 to TRBJ1-1; D is possibly TRBD1 (5 bases). This CDR3 region has 13 residues. CDR1 is GTSNPN, CDR2 SVGIG, per germline (reference sequence). V gave up 0 bases and J gave up 7 bases, with 12 bases separating them. In DNA form, the CDR3 reads TGTGCCTGGAGTGTTCATGGGGCAGATGAAGCTTTCTTT. Translating gives CAWSVHGADEAFF.